This is a list of T cell receptor beta chains from one sample in a study of spatial heterogeneity in lung cancer. One entry per CDR3 protein, called by TCRdb with MiXCR from the 5' RACE reads. The sample lists about 50,000 distinct CDR3 sequences; about 7.4% were seen once. The starting material was PBMCs, obtained at surgery. The receptors stem from a female donor with early-stage non-small cell lung cancer. CDR3s include the opening cysteine and the closing phenylalanine or tryptophan. D genes are given only for firm matches.

j_gene	v_gene	d_gene	CDR3aa
TRBJ2-5	TRBV20-1	.	CSASRGGGVLETQYF
TRBJ1-5	TRBV20-1	.	CSASLTPFQPQHF
TRBJ2-1	TRBV15	.	CATSGLRGALYNEQFF
TRBJ1-1	TRBV29-1	TRBD1	CSVEPFFRPGQRGTEAFF
TRBJ1-1	TRBV9	.	CASSVAGGRTEAFF
TRBJ2-6	TRBV28	TRBD1	CASSLETGGPNVLTF
TRBJ2-7	TRBV12-3/TRBV12-4	TRBD2	CASSQVGLVMYEQYF
TRBJ2-5	TRBV7-9	.	CASSFNGQETQYF
TRBJ1-6	TRBV28	.	CASWGGNNSPLHF
TRBJ2-3	TRBV27	TRBD2	CASSRGAPGGGATDTQYF
TRBJ1-2	TRBV6-2/TRBV6-3	.	CASISTGRRYGYTF
TRBJ1-1	TRBV5-5	.	CASSRGGRYREAFF
TRBJ2-3	TRBV11-2	.	CASSIGDTGTDTQYF
TRBJ2-1	TRBV4-3	.	CASSQDYRAFGWNEQFF
TRBJ2-7	TRBV9	TRBD1	CASSARGQPYEQYF
TRBJ1-5	TRBV12-3/TRBV12-4	.	CASSWTLGGNQPQHF
TRBJ2-3	TRBV7-2	.	CASSPNMVGGTDTQYF
TRBJ1-5	TRBV13	.	CASSLNSVGNQPQHF
TRBJ2-7	TRBV7-9	.	CASETSSAYEQYF
TRBJ1-6	TRBV16	.	CASSQTRGRQSNSPLHF
TRBJ2-1	TRBV7-9	TRBD2	CASSSSGPSVQFF
TRBJ2-7	TRBV4-1	TRBD1	CASSPRGQGSSYEQYF
TRBJ2-1	TRBV5-1	.	CASSLGGGKHNEQFF
TRBJ1-2	TRBV28	.	CASSLPQGVNYGYTF
TRBJ2-3	TRBV7-2	TRBD2	CASSQGLVSDTQYF
TRBJ2-7	TRBV6-1	.	CASGNAGAPAYEQYF
TRBJ2-1	TRBV29-1	TRBD2	CSVGLAGGQGFF
TRBJ1-2	TRBV7-2	.	CASSPGGGEAYGYTF